Shown below are 11 T cell receptor beta chains from a single sample sequenced in a study of blood T cells in healthy people across ages. Combining a sample-barcoded 5' primer with a J-beta primer mix, a second PCR ran for about 6 to 11 cycles. TCRdb re-called the 5' RACE reads with MiXCR, one entry per CDR3 protein. The sample includes 700,000 to 950,000 distinct CDR3 sequences, roughly 43% seen only once; the top ten take under 25%. The specimen sequenced was blood. Every receptor here comes from a woman aged 60-75 years in good health.

The sample holds one count of this clonotype. The chain carries TRBV20-1 and TRBJ2-2; D not resolved. The germline V and J ends were trimmed by 3 bases and 6 bases, with 14 bases remaining between them. CDR1 is DFQATT and CDR2 is SNEGSKA in the germline V gene (reference sequence). This CDR3 is built from 14 residues. Written as DNA, the CDR3 is TGCAGTGCTAGGGCCCCTGCTGGGGCCGGGGAGCTGTTTTTT. The encoded protein is CSARAPAGAGELFF.

This chain uses TRBV7-2 with TRBJ2-1; a possible D gene is TRBD1 (6 bases). Trimming took 2 bases from V and 0 from J, leaving 11 bases between them. The CDR3 is 16 amino acids. Germline V CDR1 and CDR2: SGHTA, FQGNSA. CDR3 sequence: CASSLRQAGSYNEQFF. DNA of the CDR3: TGTGCCAGCAGCTTAAGACAGGCCGGCTCCTACAATGAGCAGTTCTTC.

About this clonotype: Mismatch with germline at one junction end may stem from a read error. The chain recombines TRBV6-2 or TRBV6-3 with TRBJ2-7, with D unclear. The V gene's germline CDR1 is MNHEY and CDR2 SVGEGT. The length of the CDR3 is 16 residues. CDR3 sequence reads: CASRPLARHVTYEQDF. In DNA, the CDR3 is TGTGCCAGCAGACCTCTCGCCCGACACGTAACTTACGAGCAGGACTTC.

V gene TRBV3-1 combines with J gene TRBJ2-5; 9 bases match TRBD1. Judging by the DNA end, TRBJ2-7 fits better; the J call may be wrong. Germline values: CDR1 LGHDT, CDR2 YNNKEL (reference sequence). CDR3 length equals 14 residues. CDR3 DNA sequence: TGTGCCAGCAGCCAGGGGACAGGGTTTGGCGAGCAGTACTTC. Translating it yields CASSQGTGFGEQYF.

The sample holds many counts of this clonotype. The chain joins TRBV7-2 to TRBJ2-7; TRBD2 agrees at 10 bases. The trim removed 5 bases at V and 2 bases at J, leaving 6 bases unmatched. Looked up from germline, CDR1 is SGHTA and CDR2 is FQGNSA. CDR3 length: 15 amino acids. In DNA form, the CDR3 reads TGTGCCAGCAGCATGGGACTAGCGCCTGCCTACGAGCAGTACTTC. Translating it yields CASSMGLAPAYEQYF. Full variable domain (rest looked up from reference TRBV7-2 and TRBJ2-7): GAGVSQSPSNKVTEKGKDVELRCDPISGHTALYWYRQSLGQGLEFLIYFQGNSAPDKSGLPSDRFSAERTGGSVSTLTIQRTQQEDSAVYLCASSMGLAPAYEQYFGPGTRLTVT.

This clonotype was seen once. The genes are TRBV20-1 and TRBJ2-5; either TRBD1 or TRBD2 may fit D (6 bases each). Germline V CDR1 and CDR2: DFQATT, SNEGSKA (reference sequence). V lost 0 bases and J lost 5, with 7 bases in between. The CDR3 loop spans 12 amino acids. The CDR3 nucleotides are TGCAGTGCTAGAGACGGGGGCGAGACCCAGTACTTC. Its protein is CSARDGGETQYF.

The sample holds a few counts of this clonotype. V is TRBV7-9 and J is TRBJ2-4; 9 bases are a match to TRBD2. The CDR3 is made up of 15 amino acids. Germline loops: CDR1 SEHNR, CDR2 FQNEAQ (reference sequence). V was pared by 7 bases and J by 3 bases, with 7 bases of the junction left unmatched. The DNA of the CDR3 is TGTGCCAGCACCGTAGCGGGAGTTGTCAAAAACATTCAGTACTTC. It specifies CASTVAGVVKNIQYF.

In its sample, this clonotype was seen a few times. V and J are TRBV20-1 and TRBJ2-5; D may be TRBD1 or TRBD2 (5 bases each). The germline gives CDR1 DFQATT, CDR2 SNEGSKA (reference sequence). The CDR3 loop spans 14 amino acids. V was trimmed by 3 bases and J by 7 bases, leaving 18 bases between them. CDR3 in DNA: TGCAGTGCTAGGGGTTACGGGGCACGAGGGACCCAGTACTTC. Its translation: CSARGYGARGTQYF.

Concerning this clonotype: A read error may be the cause here, since a much bigger clone is one base away. The CDR3 region has the DNA TGCAGCGTTGCGCGGGCTAATGAGCAGTTCTTC. As protein: CSVARANEQFF. The V call is TRBV29-1, the J call TRBJ2-1, with D perhaps matching TRBD2 (5 bases). The V gene lost 4 bases and the J gene lost 7 bases, with 8 bases spanning the gap. Germline V gene data show CDR1 as SQVTM and CDR2 as ANQGSEA. There are 11 residues in the CDR3.

This chain connects TRBV6-1 to TRBJ1-2; a possible D gene is TRBD1 (5 bases). Germline CDR1 is MNHNS and CDR2 is SASEGT. The CDR3 runs to 14 residues. V lost 3 bases and J 8 bases, leaving 16 bases between the germline ends. The CDR3 DNA reads TGTGCCAGCAGTGATTGGGGCCATCAAAGAGGCTACACCTTC. Protein product: CASSDWGHQRGYTF.

V usage is TRBV21-1 and J usage is TRBJ2-7; the D call in the table, TRBD1, was not verified against the DNA. TRBV21-1 is deemed a pseudogene. This CDR3 has 15 amino acids. The CDR3 sequence: CASTSAGGADYEQYF. In DNA form, the CDR3 reads TGTGCCAGCACGTCGGCAGGGGGCGCTGATTACGAGCAGTACTTC.